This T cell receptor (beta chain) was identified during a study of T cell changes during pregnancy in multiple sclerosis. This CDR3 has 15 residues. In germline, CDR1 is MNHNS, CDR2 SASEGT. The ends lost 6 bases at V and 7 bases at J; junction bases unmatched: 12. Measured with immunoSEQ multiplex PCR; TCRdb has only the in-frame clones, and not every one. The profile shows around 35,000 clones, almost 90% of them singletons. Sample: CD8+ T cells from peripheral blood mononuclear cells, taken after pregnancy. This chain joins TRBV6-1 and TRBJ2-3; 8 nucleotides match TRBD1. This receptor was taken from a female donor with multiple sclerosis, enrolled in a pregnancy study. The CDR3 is CASRTQGAPLNTQYF. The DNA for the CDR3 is TGTGCCAGCAGGACCCAGGGGGCCCCTCTCAATACGCAGTATTTT.